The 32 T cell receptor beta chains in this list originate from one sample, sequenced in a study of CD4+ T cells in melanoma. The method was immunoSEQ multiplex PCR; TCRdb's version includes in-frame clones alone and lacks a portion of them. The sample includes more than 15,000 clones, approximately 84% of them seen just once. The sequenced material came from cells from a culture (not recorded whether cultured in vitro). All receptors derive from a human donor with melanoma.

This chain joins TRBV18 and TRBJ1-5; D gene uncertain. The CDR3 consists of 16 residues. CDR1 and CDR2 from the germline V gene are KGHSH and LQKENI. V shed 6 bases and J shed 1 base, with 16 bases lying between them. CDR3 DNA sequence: TGTGCCAGCTCTCAACACGGACCGATGAGCAATCAGCCCCAGCATTTT. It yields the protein CASSQHGPMSNQPQHF. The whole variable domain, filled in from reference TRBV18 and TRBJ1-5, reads NAGVMQNPRHLVRRRGQEARLRCSPMKGHSHVYWYRQLPEEGLKFMVYLQKENIIDESGMPKERFSAEFPKEGPSILRIQQVVRGDSAAYFCASSQHGPMSNQPQHFGDGTRLSIL.

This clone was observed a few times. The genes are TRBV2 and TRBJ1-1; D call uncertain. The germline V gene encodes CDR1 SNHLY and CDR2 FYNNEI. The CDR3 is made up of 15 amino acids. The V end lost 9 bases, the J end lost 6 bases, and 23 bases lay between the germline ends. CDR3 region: CASGNGRSSTSEAFF. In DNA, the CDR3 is TGTGCCAGTGGGAACGGTAGATCGAGTACATCTGAAGCTTTCTTT.

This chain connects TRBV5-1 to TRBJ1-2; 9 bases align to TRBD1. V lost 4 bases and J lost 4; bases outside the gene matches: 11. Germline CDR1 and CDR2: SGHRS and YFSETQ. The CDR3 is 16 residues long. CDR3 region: CASSLSPGQGTYGYTF. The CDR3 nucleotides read TGCGCCAGCAGCCTCTCGCCGGGACAGGGTACCTATGGCTACACCTTC.

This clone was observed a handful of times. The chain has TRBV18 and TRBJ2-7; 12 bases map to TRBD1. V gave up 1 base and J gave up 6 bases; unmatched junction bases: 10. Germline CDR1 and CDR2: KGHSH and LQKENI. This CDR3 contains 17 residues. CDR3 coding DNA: TGTGCCAGCTCACCACTGGGGGCCGGGACAGGGGGCGCCGAGCAGTACTTC. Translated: CASSPLGAGTGGAEQYF.

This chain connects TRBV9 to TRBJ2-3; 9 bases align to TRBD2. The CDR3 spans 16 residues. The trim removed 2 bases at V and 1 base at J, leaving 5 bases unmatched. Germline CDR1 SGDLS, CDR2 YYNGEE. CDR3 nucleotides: TGTGCCAGCAGCGTGAGAGCGGGGGGAGGCACAGATACGCAGTATTTT. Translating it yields CASSVRAGGGTDTQYF. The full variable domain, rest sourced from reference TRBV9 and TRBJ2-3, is DSGVTQTPKHLITATGQRVTLRCSPRSGDLSVYWYQQSLDQGLQFLIQYYNGEERAKGNILERFSAQQFPDLHSELNLSSLELGDSALYFCASSVRAGGGTDTQYFGPGTRLTVL.

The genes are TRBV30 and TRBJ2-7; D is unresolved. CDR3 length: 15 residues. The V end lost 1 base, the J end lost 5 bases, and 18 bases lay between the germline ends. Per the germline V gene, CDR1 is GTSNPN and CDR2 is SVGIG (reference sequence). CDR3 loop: CAWSAALRGRNEQYF. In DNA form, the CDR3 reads TGTGCCTGGAGTGCCGCTCTACGCGGTCGGAACGAGCAGTACTTC.

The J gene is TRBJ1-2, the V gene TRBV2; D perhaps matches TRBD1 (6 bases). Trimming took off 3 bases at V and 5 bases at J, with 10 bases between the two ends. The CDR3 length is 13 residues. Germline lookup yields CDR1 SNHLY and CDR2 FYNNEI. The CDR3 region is CASSDQGIYGYTF. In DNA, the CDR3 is TGTGCCAGCAGTGATCAGGGGATATATGGCTACACCTTC.

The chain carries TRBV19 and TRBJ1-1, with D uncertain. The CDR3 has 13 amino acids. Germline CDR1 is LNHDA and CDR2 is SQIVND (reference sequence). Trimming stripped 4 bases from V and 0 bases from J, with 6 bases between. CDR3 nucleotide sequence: TGTGCCAGTAGTAGCGGACTGAACACTGAAGCTTTCTTT. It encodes CASSSGLNTEAFF.

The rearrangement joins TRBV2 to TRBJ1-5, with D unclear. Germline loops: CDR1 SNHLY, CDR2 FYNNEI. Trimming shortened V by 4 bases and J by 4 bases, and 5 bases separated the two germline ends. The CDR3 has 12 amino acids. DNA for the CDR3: TGTGCCAGCAGTGGAGAGAATCAGCCCCAGCATTTT. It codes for CASSGENQPQHF.

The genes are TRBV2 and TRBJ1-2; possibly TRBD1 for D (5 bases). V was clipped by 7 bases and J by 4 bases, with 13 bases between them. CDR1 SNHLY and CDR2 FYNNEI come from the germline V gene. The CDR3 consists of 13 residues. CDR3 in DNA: TGTGCCAGCAAGGGGCACATTGGCTATGGCTACACCTTC. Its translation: CASKGHIGYGYTF. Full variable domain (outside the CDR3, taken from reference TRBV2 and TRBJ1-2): EPEVTQTPSHQVTQMGQEVILRCVPISNHLYFYWYRQILGQKVEFLVSFYNNEISEKSEIFDDQFSVERPDGSNFTLKIRSTKLEDSAMYFCASKGHIGYGYTFGSGTRLTVV.

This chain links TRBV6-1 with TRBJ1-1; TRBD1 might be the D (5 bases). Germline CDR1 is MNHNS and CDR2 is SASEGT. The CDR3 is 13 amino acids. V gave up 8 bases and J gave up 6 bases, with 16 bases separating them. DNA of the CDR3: TGTGCCAGCGAGGGCAGGGCGGGGGCTGAAGCTTTCTTT. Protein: CASEGRAGAEAFF.

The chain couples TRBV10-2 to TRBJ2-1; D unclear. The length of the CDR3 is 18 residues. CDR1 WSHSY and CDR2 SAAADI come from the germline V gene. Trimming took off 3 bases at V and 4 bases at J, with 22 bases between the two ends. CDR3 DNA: TGCGCCAGCAGTGACGAGTACGGAGTCATCCCCGTATACAATGAGCAGTTCTTC. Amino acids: CASSDEYGVIPVYNEQFF.

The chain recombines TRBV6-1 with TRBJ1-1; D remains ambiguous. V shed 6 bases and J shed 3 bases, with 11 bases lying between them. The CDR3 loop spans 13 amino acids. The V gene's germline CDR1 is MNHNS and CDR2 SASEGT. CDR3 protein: CASRRHVDTEAFF. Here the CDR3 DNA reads TGTGCCAGCAGAAGACATGTGGACACTGAAGCTTTCTTT.

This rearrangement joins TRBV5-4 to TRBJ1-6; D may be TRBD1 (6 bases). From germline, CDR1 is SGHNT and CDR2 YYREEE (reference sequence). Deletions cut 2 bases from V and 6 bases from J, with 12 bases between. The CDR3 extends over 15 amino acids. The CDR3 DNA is TGTGCCAGCAGCTTCGGCGGCAGGGGTAATTCACCCCTCCACTTT. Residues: CASSFGGRGNSPLHF.

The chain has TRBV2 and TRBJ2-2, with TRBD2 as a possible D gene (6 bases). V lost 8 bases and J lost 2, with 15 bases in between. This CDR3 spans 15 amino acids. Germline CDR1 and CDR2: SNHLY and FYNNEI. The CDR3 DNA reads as TGTGCCAGCGGGGGGTTGCGGGGAAACACCGGGGAGCTGTTTTTT. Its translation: CASGGLRGNTGELFF.

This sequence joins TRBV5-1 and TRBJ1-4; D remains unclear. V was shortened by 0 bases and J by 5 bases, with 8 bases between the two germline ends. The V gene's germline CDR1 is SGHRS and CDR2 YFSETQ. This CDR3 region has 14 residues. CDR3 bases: TGCGCCAGCAGCTTGGCGGGCCAGAATGAAAAACTGTTTTTT. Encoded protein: CASSLAGQNEKLFF.

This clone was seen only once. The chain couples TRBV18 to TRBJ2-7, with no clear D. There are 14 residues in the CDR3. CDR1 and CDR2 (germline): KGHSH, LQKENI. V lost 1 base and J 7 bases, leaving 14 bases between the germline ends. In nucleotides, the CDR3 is TGTGCCAGCTCACCACGGGATCAACAGTCTGAGCAGTACTTC. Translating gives CASSPRDQQSEQYF.

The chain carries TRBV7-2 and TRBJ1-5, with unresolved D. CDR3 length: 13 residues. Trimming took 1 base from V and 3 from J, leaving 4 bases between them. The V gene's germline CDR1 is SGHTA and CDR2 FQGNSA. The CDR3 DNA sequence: TGTGCCAGCAGCTTAGGATTCAATCAGCCCCAGCATTTT. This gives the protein CASSLGFNQPQHF.

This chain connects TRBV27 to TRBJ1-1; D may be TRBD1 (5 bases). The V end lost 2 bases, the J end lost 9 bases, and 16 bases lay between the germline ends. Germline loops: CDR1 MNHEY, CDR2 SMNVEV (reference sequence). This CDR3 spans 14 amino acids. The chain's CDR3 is CASSLSYSGTKAFF. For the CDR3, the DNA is TGTGCCAGCAGTTTAAGTTATTCAGGGACCAAAGCTTTCTTT.

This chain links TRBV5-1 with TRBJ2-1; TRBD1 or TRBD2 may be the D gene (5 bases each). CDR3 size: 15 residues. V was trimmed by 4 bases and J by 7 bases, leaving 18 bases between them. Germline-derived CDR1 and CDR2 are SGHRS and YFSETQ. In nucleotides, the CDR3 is TGCGCCAGCAGCCTGGGACCCACGAACTCAAATGAGCAGTTCTTC. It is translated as CASSLGPTNSNEQFF.

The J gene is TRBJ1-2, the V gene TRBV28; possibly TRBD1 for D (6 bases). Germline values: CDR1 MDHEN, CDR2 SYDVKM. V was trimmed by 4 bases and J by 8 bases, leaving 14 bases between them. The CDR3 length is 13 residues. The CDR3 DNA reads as TGTGCCAGCAGTTCTTACAGGGATGGCGGCTACACCTTC. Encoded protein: CASSSYRDGGYTF.

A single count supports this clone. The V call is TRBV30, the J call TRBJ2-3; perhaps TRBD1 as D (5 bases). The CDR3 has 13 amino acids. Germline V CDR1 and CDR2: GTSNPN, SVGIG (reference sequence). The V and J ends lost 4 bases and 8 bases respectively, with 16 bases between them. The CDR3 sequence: CAWKSFLQGTQYF. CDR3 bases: TGTGCCTGGAAGTCCTTCCTCCAGGGTACGCAGTATTTT. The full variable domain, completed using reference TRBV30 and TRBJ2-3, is SQTIHQWPATLVQPVGSPLSLECTVEGTSNPNLYWYRQAAGRGLQLLFYSVGIGQISSEVPQNLSASRPQDRQFILSSKKLLLSDSGFYLCAWKSFLQGTQYFGPGTRLTVL.

The CDR3 reads CASSQQGSSYNSPLHF. The CDR3 DNA is TGCGCCAGCAGCCAGCAGGGGAGCTCCTATAATTCACCCCTCCACTTT. The V gene is TRBV5-1, the J gene TRBJ1-6; D might be TRBD1 (6 bases). V was clipped by 4 bases and J by 0 bases, with 11 bases between them. The CDR3 consists of 16 residues. Germline-derived CDR1 and CDR2 are SGHRS and YFSETQ.

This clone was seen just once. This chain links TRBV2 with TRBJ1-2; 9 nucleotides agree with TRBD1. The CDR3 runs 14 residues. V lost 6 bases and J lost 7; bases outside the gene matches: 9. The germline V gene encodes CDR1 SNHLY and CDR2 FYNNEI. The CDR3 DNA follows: TGTGCCAGCAGGAATACCGGGACAGGGACTGGCTACACCTTC. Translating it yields CASRNTGTGTGYTF. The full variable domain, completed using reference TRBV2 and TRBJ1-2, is EPEVTQTPSHQVTQMGQEVILRCVPISNHLYFYWYRQILGQKVEFLVSFYNNEISEKSEIFDDQFSVERPDGSNFTLKIRSTKLEDSAMYFCASRNTGTGTGYTFGSGTRLTVV.

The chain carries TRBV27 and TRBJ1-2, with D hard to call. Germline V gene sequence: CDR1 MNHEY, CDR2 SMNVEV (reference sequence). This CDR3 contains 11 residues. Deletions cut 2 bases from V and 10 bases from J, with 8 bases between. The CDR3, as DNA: TGTGCCAGCAGTTTAGGAGGGTACTACACCTTC. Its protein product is CASSLGGYYTF.

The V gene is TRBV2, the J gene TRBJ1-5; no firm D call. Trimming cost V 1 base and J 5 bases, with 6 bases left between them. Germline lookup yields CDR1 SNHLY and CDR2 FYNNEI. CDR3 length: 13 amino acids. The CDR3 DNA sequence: TGTGCCAGCAGTGAAGACAGTCATCAGCCCCAGCATTTT. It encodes CASSEDSHQPQHF.

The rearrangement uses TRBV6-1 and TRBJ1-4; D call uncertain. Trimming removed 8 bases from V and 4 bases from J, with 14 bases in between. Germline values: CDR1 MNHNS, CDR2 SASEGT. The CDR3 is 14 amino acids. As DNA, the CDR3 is TGTGCCAGCGGAGCGACCGGTATTAATGAAAAACTGTTTTTT. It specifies CASGATGINEKLFF.

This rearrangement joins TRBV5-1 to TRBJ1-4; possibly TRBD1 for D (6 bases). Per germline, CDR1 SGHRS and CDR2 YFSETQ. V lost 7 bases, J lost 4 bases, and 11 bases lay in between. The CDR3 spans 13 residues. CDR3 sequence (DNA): TGCGCCAGCTCGGACAGTTATAATGAAAAACTGTTTTTT. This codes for CASSDSYNEKLFF.

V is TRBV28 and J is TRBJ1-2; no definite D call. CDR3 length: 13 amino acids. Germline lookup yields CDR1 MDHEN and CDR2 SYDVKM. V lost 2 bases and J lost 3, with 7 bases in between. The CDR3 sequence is CASSLTTDYGYTF. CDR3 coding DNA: TGTGCCAGCAGTTTAACGACCGACTATGGCTACACCTTC.

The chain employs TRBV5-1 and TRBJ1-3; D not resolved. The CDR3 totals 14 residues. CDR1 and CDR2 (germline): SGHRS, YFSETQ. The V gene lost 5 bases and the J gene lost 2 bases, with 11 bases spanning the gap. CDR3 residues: CASSRESPGNTIYF. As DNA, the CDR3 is TGCGCCAGCAGTCGGGAGTCTCCTGGAAACACCATATATTTT.

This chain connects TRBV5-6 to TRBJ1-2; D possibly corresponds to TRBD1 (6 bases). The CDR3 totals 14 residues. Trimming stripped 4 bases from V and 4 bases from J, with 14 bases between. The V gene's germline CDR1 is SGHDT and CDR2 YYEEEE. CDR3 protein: CASSLPRTVYGYTF. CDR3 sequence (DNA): TGTGCCAGCAGCCTGCCTAGGACAGTCTATGGCTACACCTTC.

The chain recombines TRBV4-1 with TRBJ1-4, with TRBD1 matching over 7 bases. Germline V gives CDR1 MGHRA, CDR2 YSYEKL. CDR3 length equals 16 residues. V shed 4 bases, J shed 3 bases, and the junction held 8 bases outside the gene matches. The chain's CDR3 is CASSRGQATPNEKLFF. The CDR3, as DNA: TGCGCCAGCAGCCGCGGACAGGCCACACCTAATGAAAAACTGTTTTTT.